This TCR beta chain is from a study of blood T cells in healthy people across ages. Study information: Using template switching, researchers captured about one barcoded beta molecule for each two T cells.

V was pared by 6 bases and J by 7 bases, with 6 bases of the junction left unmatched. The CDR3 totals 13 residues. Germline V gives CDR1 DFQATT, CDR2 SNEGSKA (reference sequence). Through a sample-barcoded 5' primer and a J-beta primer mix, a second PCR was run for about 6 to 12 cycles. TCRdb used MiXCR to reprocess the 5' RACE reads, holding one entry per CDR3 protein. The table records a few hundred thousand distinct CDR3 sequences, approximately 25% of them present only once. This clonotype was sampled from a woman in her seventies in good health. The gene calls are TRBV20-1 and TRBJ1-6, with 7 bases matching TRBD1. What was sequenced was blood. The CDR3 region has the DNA TGCAGTGCCCAGGGGGTGCCAAATTCACCCCTCCACTTT. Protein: CSAQGVPNSPLHF.